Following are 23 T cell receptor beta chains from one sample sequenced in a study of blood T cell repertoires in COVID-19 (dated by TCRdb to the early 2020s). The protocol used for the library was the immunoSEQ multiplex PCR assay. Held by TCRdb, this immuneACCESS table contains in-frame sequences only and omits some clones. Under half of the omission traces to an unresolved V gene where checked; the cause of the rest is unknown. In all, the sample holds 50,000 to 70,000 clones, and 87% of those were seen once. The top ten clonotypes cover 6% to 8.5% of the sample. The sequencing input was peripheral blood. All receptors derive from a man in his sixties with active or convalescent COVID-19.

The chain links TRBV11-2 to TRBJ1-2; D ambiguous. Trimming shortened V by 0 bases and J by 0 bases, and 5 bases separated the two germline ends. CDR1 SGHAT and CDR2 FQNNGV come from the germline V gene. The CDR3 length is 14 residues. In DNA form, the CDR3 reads TGTGCCAGCAGCTTAGATTTAGCTAACTATGGCTACACCTTC. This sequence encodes CASSLDLANYGYTF.

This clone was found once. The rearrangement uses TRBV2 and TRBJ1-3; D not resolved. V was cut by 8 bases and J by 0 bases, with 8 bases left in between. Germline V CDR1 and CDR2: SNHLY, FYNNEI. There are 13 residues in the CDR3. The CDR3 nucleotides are TGTGCCAGCGGAGACTTCTCTGGAAACACCATATATTTT. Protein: CASGDFSGNTIYF.

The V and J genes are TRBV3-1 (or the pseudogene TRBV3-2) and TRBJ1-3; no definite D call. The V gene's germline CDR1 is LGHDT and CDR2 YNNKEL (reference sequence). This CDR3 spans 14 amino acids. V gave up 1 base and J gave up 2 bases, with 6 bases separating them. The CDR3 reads CASSQAVAGNTIYF. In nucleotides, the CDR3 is TGTGCCAGCAGCCAAGCAGTGGCTGGAAACACCATATATTTT.

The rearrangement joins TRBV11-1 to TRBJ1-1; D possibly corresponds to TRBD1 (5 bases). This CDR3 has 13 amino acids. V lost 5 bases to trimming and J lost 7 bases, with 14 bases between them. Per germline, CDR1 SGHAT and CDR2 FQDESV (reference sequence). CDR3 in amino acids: CASSLIRQREAFF. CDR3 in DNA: TGTGCCAGCAGCCTCATCCGACAGCGTGAAGCTTTCTTT. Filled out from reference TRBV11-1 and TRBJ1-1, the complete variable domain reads EAEVAQSPRYKITEKSQAVAFWCDPISGHATLYWYRQILGQGPELLVQFQDESVVDDSQLPKDRFSAERLKGVDSTLKIQPAELGDSAMYLCASSLIRQREAFFGQGTRLTVV.

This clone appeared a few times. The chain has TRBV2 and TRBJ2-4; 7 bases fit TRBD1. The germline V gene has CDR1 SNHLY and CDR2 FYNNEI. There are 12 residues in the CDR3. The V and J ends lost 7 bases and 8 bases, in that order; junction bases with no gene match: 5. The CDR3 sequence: CASTSDRDIQYF. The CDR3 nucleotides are TGTGCCAGCACCTCAGACAGGGACATTCAGTACTTC.

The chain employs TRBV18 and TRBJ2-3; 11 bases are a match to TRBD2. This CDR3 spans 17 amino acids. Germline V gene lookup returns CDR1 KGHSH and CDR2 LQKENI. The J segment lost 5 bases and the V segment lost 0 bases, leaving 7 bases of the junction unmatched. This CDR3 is CASSPPGLAGGVDTQYF. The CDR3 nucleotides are TGTGCCAGCTCACCACCTGGGCTAGCGGGAGGAGTAGATACGCAGTATTTT.

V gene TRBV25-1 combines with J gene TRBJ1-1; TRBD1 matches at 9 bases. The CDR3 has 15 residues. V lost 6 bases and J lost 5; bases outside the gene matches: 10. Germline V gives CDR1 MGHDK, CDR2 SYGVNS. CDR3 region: CASSLGQGRKTEAFF. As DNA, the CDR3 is TGTGCCAGCAGCCTGGGACAGGGAAGAAAAACTGAAGCTTTCTTT.

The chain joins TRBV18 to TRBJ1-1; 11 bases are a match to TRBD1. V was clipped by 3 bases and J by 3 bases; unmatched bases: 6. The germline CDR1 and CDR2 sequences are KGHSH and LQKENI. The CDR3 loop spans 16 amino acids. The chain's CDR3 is CASSPPGQGVHTEAFF. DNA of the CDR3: TGTGCCAGCTCACCGCCGGGACAGGGGGTGCACACTGAAGCTTTCTTT.

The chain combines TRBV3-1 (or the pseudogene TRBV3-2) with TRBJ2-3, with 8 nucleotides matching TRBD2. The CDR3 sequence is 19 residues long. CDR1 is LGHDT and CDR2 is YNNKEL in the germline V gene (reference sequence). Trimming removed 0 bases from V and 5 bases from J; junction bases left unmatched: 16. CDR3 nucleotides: TGTGCCAGCAGCCAAGATGGGTCCCATTGGGCGGGAGGAAAAGATACGCAGTATTTT. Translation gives CASSQDGSHWAGGKDTQYF.

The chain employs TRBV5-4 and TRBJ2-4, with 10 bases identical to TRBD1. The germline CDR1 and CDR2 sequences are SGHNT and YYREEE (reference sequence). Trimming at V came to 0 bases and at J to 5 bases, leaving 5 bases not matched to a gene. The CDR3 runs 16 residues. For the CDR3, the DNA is TGTGCCAGCAGCTTGGGACAGGGGGCTTCCCAAAACATTCAGTACTTC. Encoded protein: CASSLGQGASQNIQYF. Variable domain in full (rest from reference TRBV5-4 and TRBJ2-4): ETGVTQSPTHLIKTRGQQVTLRCSSQSGHNTVSWYQQALGQGPQFIFQYYREEENGRGNFPPRFSGLQFPNYSSELNVNALELDDSALYLCASSLGQGASQNIQYFGAGTRLSVL.

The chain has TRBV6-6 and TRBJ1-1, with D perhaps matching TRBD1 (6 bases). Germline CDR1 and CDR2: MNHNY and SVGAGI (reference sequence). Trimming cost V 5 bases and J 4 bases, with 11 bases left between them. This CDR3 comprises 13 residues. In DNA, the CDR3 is TGTGCCAGCAGTGGACCAGGGGTCACTGAAGCTTTCTTT. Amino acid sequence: CASSGPGVTEAFF.

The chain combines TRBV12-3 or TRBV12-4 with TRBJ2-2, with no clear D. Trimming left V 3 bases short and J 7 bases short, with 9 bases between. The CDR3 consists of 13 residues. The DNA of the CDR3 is TGTGCCAGCAGTTTGACGGAGAACGGGGAGCTGTTTTTT. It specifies CASSLTENGELFF.

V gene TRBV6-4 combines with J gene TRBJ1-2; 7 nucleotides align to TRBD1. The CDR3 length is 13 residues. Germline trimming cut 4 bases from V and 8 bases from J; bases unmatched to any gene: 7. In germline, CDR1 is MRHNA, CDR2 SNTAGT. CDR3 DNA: TGTGCCAGCAGTGCCCCCGGGACAGAAGGCTACACCTTC. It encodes CASSAPGTEGYTF.

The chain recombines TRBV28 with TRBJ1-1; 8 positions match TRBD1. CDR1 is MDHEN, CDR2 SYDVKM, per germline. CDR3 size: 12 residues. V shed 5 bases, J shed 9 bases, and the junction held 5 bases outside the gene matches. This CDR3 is CASSPTGGKAFF. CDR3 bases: TGTGCCAGCAGTCCTACAGGGGGAAAAGCTTTCTTT.

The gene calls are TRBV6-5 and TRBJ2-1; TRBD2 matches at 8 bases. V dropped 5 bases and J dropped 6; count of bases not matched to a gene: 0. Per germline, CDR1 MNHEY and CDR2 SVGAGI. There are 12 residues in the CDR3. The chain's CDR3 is CASSRGGNEQFF. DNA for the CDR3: TGTGCCAGCAGTCGGGGGGGCAATGAGCAGTTCTTC.

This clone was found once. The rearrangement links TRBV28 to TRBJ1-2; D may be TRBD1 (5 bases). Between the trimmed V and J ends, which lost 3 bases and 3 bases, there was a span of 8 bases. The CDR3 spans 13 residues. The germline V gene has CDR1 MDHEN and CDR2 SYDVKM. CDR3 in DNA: TGTGCCAGCAGTTTGGGGGGGTACTATGGCTACACCTTC. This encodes CASSLGGYYGYTF.

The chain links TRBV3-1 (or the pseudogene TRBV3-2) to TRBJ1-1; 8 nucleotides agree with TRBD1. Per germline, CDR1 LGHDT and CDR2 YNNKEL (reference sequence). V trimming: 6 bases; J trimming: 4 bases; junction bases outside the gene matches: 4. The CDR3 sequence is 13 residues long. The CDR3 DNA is TGTGCCAGCAGGCACAGGGGGGGCACTGAAGCTTTCTTT. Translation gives CASRHRGGTEAFF.

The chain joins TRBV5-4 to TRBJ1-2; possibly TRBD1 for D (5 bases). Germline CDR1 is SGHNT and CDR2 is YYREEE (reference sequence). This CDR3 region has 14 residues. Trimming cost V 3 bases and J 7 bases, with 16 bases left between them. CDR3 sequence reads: CASSSQGPIGGYTF. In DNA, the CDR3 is TGTGCCAGCAGCTCCCAGGGCCCCATAGGTGGCTACACCTTC.

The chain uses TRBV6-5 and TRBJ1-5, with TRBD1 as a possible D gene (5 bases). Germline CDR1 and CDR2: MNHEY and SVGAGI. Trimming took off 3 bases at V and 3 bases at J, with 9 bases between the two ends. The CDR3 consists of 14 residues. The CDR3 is CASSYLGDNQPQHF. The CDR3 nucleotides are TGTGCCAGCAGTTATCTAGGGGACAATCAGCCCCAGCATTTT.

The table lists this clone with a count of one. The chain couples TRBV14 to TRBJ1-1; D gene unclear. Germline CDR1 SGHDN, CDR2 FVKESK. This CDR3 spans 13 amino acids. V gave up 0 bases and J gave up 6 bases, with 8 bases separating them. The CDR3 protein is CASSQEPGAEAFF. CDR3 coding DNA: TGTGCCAGCAGCCAAGAACCCGGAGCTGAAGCTTTCTTT. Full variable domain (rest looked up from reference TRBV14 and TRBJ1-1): EAGVTQFPSHSVIEKGQTVTLRCDPISGHDNLYWYRRVMGKEIKFLLHFVKESKQDESGMPNNRFLAERTGGTYSTLKVQPAELEDSGVYFCASSQEPGAEAFFGQGTRLTVV.

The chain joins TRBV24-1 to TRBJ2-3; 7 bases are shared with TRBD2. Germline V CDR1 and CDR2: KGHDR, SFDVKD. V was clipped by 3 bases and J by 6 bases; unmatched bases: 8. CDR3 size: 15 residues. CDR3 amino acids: CATSDPPGGRDTQYF. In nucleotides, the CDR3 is TGTGCCACCAGTGATCCGCCGGGGGGTCGGGATACGCAGTATTTT.

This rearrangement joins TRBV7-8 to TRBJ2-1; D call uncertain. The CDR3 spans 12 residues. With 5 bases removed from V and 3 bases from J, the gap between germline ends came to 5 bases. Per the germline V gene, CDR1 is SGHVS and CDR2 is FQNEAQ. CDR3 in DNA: TGTGCCAGCAGCCCCAACTACAATGAGCAGTTCTTC. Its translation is CASSPNYNEQFF.

CDR3 bases: TGTGCCAGCAGTGATCGGCGGAGGGCAGATACGCAGTATTTT. This translates into CASSDRRRADTQYF. The V gene is TRBV6-1, the J gene TRBJ2-3; possibly TRBD2 for D (6 bases). Per germline, CDR1 MNHNS and CDR2 SASEGT. The V and J ends lost 3 bases and 4 bases respectively, with 11 bases between them. The CDR3 is 14 amino acids.